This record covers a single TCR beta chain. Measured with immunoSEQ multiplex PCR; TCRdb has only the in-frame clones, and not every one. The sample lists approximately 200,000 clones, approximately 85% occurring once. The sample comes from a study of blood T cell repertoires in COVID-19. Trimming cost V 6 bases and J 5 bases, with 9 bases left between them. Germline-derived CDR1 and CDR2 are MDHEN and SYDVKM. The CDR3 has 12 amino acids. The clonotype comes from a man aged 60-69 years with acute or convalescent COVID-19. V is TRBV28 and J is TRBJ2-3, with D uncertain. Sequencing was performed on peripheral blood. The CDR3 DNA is TGTGCCAGCAGATCCCTTAGAGATACGCAGTATTTT. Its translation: CASRSLRDTQYF.